This is a list of T cell receptor beta chains from one sample in a study of technical replicates of blood from several donors. Libraries were prepared by immunoSEQ multiplex PCR; TCRdb keeps only in-frame clonotypes and omits some of them. The sample has approximately 80,000 clones, 95% to 98% seen once; the top ten hold 0.15%. The sample comprised T cells isolated from PBMCs. The receptors here all came from a human donor in good health. Both conserved end residues are trimmed from each CDR3.

>TRBJ2-1|TRBV5-4|17
ASSLLLGLQGLGGHEQF
>TRBJ1-1|TRBV7-6|10
ASRNLNTEAF
>TRBJ2-5|TRBV19|13
ASSIGGGRQETQY
>TRBJ1-5|TRBV2|12
ASSARRDNQPQH
>TRBJ2-2|TRBV7-9|12
ASSLELDTGELF
>TRBJ1-1|TRBV5-6|12
ASSLAGLHFEAF
>TRBJ1-2|TRBV4-2|15
ASSQDRGKQGVWGYT
>TRBJ2-3|TRBV6-6|14
ASSAGRLLSTDTQY
>TRBJ2-1|TRBV5-6|12
ASSSGQGEYEQF
>TRBJ1-2|TRBV28|12
ASSTTGETHGYT
>TRBJ1-5|TRBV10-3|14
AISESPGQSNQPQH
>TRBJ2-2|TRBV7-3|12
ASSSDRDTGELF
>TRBJ2-5|TRBV27|14
ASMKAGGRWEETQY